Shown below are 14 T cell receptor beta chains from a single sample sequenced in a study of cytomegalovirus exposure and HLA in healthy donors. PCR was performed using 60 Vbeta and 13 Jbeta primers. Profiled with immunoSEQ multiplex PCR; TCRdb holds only in-frame clones, not every one. The sample consists of 200,000 to 300,000 clones, roughly 82% of them appearing once. The sequenced sample consisted of PBMCs. Receptor source: a woman between 35 and 50 years old in good health and CMV-seropositive.

This clone was observed once. The CDR3 DNA is TGCGCCAGCAGCCGGGGGACCGCAGTAAACACTGAAGCTTTCTTT. Amino acids: CASSRGTAVNTEAFF. V and J are TRBV5-1 and TRBJ1-1; maybe TRBD1 (5 bases). CDR1 is SGHRS, CDR2 YFSETQ, per germline. CDR3 length: 15 residues. V was trimmed by 4 bases and J by 2 bases, leaving 15 bases between them.

The chain recombines TRBV5-4 with TRBJ2-5, with 8 bases identical to TRBD2. CDR1 and CDR2 (germline): SGHNT, YYREEE (reference sequence). The CDR3 totals 14 residues. J lost 2 bases, V lost 4 bases, and 4 bases had no gene match. CDR3 in DNA: TGTGCCAGCAGCGTGCGGGGGGTTCAAGAGACCCAGTACTTC. Translation: CASSVRGVQETQYF.

On this clone itself: Other nucleotide sequences from this sample produce the same CDR3. J is TRBJ1-6 and V is TRBV27; 8 bases match TRBD1. The CDR3 consists of 15 residues. The germline CDR1 and CDR2 sequences are MNHEY and SMNVEV (reference sequence). With 5 bases clipped from V and 7 bases from J, the junction kept 7 bases outside the gene matches. The CDR3 DNA sequence: TGTGCCAGCAGTACTAGGACAGGGAGCAATTCACCCCTCCACTTT. This codes for CASSTRTGSNSPLHF.

The gene calls are TRBV6-4 and TRBJ2-1; 12 positions agree with TRBD2. V lost 4 bases, J lost 4 bases, and 2 bases stayed unmatched. Germline CDR1 and CDR2: MRHNA and SNTAGT. The CDR3 loop spans 15 amino acids. CDR3 bases: TGTGCCAGCAGTGCCCTAGCGGGAGGGTACAATGAGCAGTTCTTC. It specifies CASSALAGGYNEQFF.

The J gene is TRBJ1-5, the V gene TRBV27; D not certain. The CDR3 runs to 13 residues. CDR1 is MNHEY, CDR2 SMNVEV, per germline (reference sequence). V shed 6 bases and J shed 3 bases, with 9 bases lying between them. CDR3 nucleotides: TGTGCCAGCAGCACCAGGATCAATCAGCCCCAGCATTTT. Its protein is CASSTRINQPQHF.

The V gene is TRBV2, the J gene TRBJ2-5; 8 bases line up with TRBD2. The ends lost 3 bases at V and 4 bases at J; junction bases unmatched: 10. The CDR3 loop spans 16 amino acids. Per the germline V gene, CDR1 is SNHLY and CDR2 is FYNNEI. The CDR3 loop reads CASSEGAGGSRETQYF. The DNA for the CDR3 is TGTGCCAGCAGTGAGGGGGCGGGGGGCTCCAGAGAGACCCAGTACTTC.

The genes are TRBV11-1 and TRBJ2-7; TRBD1 agrees at 8 bases. The V gene's germline CDR1 is SGHAT and CDR2 FQDESV (reference sequence). The CDR3 consists of 15 residues. Trimming cost V 1 base and J 5 bases; bases outside gene matches: 7. The CDR3 reads CASSLVAGGINEQYF. In nucleotides, the CDR3 is TGTGCCAGCAGCTTAGTCGCAGGGGGCATCAACGAGCAGTACTTC.

Regarding this clone: Other nucleotide sequences from this sample produce the same CDR3. The chain recombines TRBV2 with TRBJ1-2, with TRBD1 as a possible D gene (5 bases). The V end lost 0 bases, the J end lost 5 bases, and 7 bases lay between the germline ends. The CDR3 has 13 residues. Germline V gene data show CDR1 as SNHLY and CDR2 as FYNNEI. CDR3 nucleotide sequence: TGTGCCAGCAGTGAAGCGCGGGGGTATGGCTACACCTTC. It yields the protein CASSEARGYGYTF.

The table lists this clone with a few counts. The chain recombines TRBV6-5 with TRBJ1-1; the D is unclear. V lost 6 bases to trimming and J lost 0 bases, with 8 bases between them. The germline V gene has CDR1 MNHEY and CDR2 SVGAGI. There are 13 residues in the CDR3. The CDR3 here is CASSGLVNTEAFF. As DNA, the CDR3 is TGTGCCAGCAGCGGACTGGTGAACACTGAAGCTTTCTTT.

There are a few counts of this clone. The rearrangement links TRBV28 to TRBJ1-2; 7 bases fit TRBD1. The J segment lost 2 bases and the V segment lost 7 bases, leaving 7 bases of the junction unmatched. The CDR3 loop spans 14 amino acids. Germline V gene sequence: CDR1 MDHEN, CDR2 SYDVKM. CDR3 in DNA: TGTGCCAGCAAGAGACAGGGTGGCAACTATGGCTACACCTTC. Residues: CASKRQGGNYGYTF.

The gene calls are TRBV27 and TRBJ2-1; D is possibly TRBD2 (6 bases). Trimming shortened V by 5 bases and J by 4 bases, and 12 bases separated the two germline ends. CDR1 MNHEY and CDR2 SMNVEV come from the germline V gene (reference sequence). The CDR3 totals 14 residues. The CDR3 region has the DNA TGTGCCAGCAGTCCGGGACTTGGATACAATGAGCAGTTCTTC. It is translated as CASSPGLGYNEQFF.

This chain links TRBV29-1 with TRBJ1-1; a possible D gene is TRBD1 (5 bases). V shed 4 bases and J shed 2 bases, with 14 bases lying between them. The CDR3 loop spans 14 amino acids. Per germline, CDR1 SQVTM and CDR2 ANQGSEA. The CDR3 spells CSVVQGTFNTEAFF. In nucleotides, the CDR3 is TGCAGCGTTGTCCAGGGCACCTTTAACACTGAAGCTTTCTTT. Drawing the rest from reference TRBV29-1 and TRBJ1-1, the complete variable domain is SAVISQKPSRDICQRGTSLTIQCQVDSQVTMMFWYRQQPGQSLTLIATANQGSEATYESGFVIDKFPISRPNLTFSTLTVSNMSPEDSSIYLCSVVQGTFNTEAFFGQGTRLTVV.

This chain connects TRBV5-1 to TRBJ2-5, with TRBD2 identical over 7 bases. The trim removed 4 bases at V and 5 bases at J, leaving 8 bases unmatched. There are 14 residues in the CDR3. The V gene's germline CDR1 is SGHRS and CDR2 YFSETQ. CDR3 sequence: CASSATGLVETQYF. CDR3 sequence (DNA): TGCGCCAGCAGCGCTACCGGACTAGTGGAGACCCAGTACTTC.

The sample holds a few counts of this clone. The gene calls are TRBV4-3 and TRBJ2-7; D is uncertain. The germline V gene has CDR1 LGHNA and CDR2 YSLEER. The CDR3 loop spans 15 amino acids. Trimming removed 1 base at V and 0 bases at J, with 10 bases between. CDR3 protein: CASSQARQSSYEQYF. The CDR3 DNA reads TGCGCCAGCAGCCAAGCCAGGCAGAGCTCCTACGAGCAGTACTTC.